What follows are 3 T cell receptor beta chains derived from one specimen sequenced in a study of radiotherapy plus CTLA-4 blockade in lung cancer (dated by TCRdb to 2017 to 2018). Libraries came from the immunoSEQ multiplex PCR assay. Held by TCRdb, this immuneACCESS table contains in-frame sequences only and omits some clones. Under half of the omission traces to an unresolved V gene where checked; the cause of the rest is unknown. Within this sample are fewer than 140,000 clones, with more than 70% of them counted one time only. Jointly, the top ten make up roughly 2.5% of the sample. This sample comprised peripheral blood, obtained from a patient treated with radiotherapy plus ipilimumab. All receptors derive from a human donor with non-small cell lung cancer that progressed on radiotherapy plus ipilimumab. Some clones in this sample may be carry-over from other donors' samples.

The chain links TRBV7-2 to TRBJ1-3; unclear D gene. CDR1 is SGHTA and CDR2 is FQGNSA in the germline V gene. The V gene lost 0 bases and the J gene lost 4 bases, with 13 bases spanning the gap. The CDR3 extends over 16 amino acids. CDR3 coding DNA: TGTGCCAGCAGCTTAGCTGGCTCCCTTCTGGGAAACACCATATATTTT. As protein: CASSLAGSLLGNTIYF.

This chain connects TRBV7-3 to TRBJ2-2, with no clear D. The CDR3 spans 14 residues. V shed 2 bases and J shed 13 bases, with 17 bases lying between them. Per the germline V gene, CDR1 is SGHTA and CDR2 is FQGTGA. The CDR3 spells CASSLHPVGQVLFF. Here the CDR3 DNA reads TGTGCCAGCAGCTTACACCCGGTGGGCCAAGTGCTGTTTTTT.

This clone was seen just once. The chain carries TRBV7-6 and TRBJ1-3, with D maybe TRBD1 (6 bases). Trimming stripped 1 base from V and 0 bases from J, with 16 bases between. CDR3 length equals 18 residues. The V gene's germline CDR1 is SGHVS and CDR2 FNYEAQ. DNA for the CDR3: TGTGCCAGCAGCTTAGGGACGGTCTTGACAGGCTCTGGAAACACCATATATTTT. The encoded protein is CASSLGTVLTGSGNTIYF.